This T cell receptor beta chain was sequenced during a study of T cell responses to AZD1222 COVID-19 vaccine. Across the whole study: Second-dose timings of about 4 or about 12 weeks were pooled. Overall study findings and caveats: Two AZD1222 administrations were followed by greater Spike-specific TCR breadth and depth.

Measured with immunoSEQ multiplex PCR; TCRdb has only the in-frame clones, and not every one. The table includes over 95,000 clones, roughly 92% detected once. Concerning this clone: What it binds is unknown. At one end, the junction sequence differs from germline, possibly due to a read error.

In germline, CDR1 is SGHVS, CDR2 FNYEAQ. The CDR3 runs to 15 residues. The sequences come from peripheral blood, collected on day 0 of AZD1222 vaccination. The chain combines TRBV7-6 with TRBJ1-3; 7 positions agree with TRBD1. The TCR originated in an adult in good health. The chain's CDR3 is CASSLGGQSGNTIYF. For the CDR3, the DNA is TGTGCCAGCAGCTTAGGGGGACAGTCTGGGAACACCATATATTTT.